The 24 T cell receptor beta chains below were found in one sample sequenced in a study of blood T cell repertoires in COVID-19. Method: immunoSEQ multiplex PCR; TCRdb's copy keeps in-frame clones and lacks some. The sample lists some 460,000 clones; about 85% were seen once. What was sequenced was PBMCs or T cells enriched from blood (not recorded which). The source is a woman under 30 with acute COVID-19.

J is TRBJ2-2 and V is TRBV15, with D possibly being TRBD1 (6 bases). V dropped 4 bases and J dropped 0 bases, with 9 bases sitting between them. This CDR3 comprises 15 residues. Per the germline V gene, CDR1 is LNHNV and CDR2 is YYDKDF (reference sequence). CDR3 in amino acids: CATSTGHTNTGELFF. The CDR3 DNA sequence: TGTGCCACCAGCACGGGACACACGAACACCGGGGAGCTGTTTTTT.

This sequence joins TRBV3-1 (or the pseudogene TRBV3-2) and TRBJ2-2; possibly TRBD1 for D (6 bases). The V gene lost 4 bases and the J gene lost 5 bases, with 14 bases spanning the gap. This CDR3 contains 15 residues. In germline, CDR1 is LGHDT, CDR2 YNNKEL (reference sequence). The DNA of the CDR3 is TGTGCCAGCAGCCTTGCCAGAAGGGGGACCGGGGAGCTGTTTTTT. This encodes CASSLARRGTGELFF.

V usage is TRBV3-1 (or the pseudogene TRBV3-2) and J usage is TRBJ1-1; D is possibly TRBD1 (6 bases). This CDR3 has 14 amino acids. V dropped 5 bases and J dropped 0 bases, with 10 bases sitting between them. CDR1 LGHDT and CDR2 YNNKEL come from the germline V gene (reference sequence). Here the CDR3 reads CASSFRGMNTEAFF. CDR3 DNA: TGTGCCAGCAGCTTTAGGGGGATGAACACTGAAGCTTTCTTT.

The genes are TRBV6-4 and TRBJ2-1, with 7 nucleotides matching TRBD2. This CDR3 has 16 residues. With 3 bases clipped from V and 7 bases from J, the junction kept 12 bases outside the gene matches. CDR1 and CDR2 from the germline V gene are MRHNA and SNTAGT. CDR3 residues: CASSEAPGRGDNEQFF. CDR3 coding DNA: TGTGCCAGCAGTGAAGCTCCGGGCCGGGGGGATAATGAGCAGTTCTTC.

This rearrangement joins TRBV4-1 to TRBJ2-5; 7 nucleotides line up with TRBD2. This CDR3 has 19 residues. CDR1 MGHRA and CDR2 YSYEKL come from the germline V gene. The J segment lost 5 bases and the V segment lost 0 bases, leaving 18 bases of the junction unmatched. This chain's CDR3 is CASSQDPIPTVVGRETQYF. CDR3 nucleotide sequence: TGCGCCAGCAGCCAAGACCCGATTCCCACGGTGGTCGGGAGGGAGACCCAGTACTTC.

CDR3 bases: TGTGCCAGCATCAAAGGCCAGACAATTAACTATGGCTACACCTTC. Protein product: CASIKGQTINYGYTF. The chain employs TRBV28 and TRBJ1-2, with unresolved D. V shed 7 bases and J shed 1 base, with 16 bases lying between them. Germline V CDR1 and CDR2: MDHEN, SYDVKM. CDR3 size: 15 residues.

This clone was found once. This chain links TRBV15 with TRBJ2-1; TRBD1 matches 9 bases. This CDR3 spans 14 amino acids. Germline CDR1 and CDR2: LNHNV and YYDKDF (reference sequence). Unmatched junction bases numbered 3, after V lost 2 bases and J lost 7 bases. The chain's CDR3 is CATSRNRGHNEQFF. CDR3 nucleotides: TGTGCCACCAGCAGAAACAGGGGGCATAATGAGCAGTTCTTC.

The rearrangement links TRBV27 to TRBJ1-4; D is possibly TRBD1 (5 bases). The ends were cut back, 3 bases at V and 3 bases at J, with 11 bases in the middle. This CDR3 region has 15 residues. Germline assignment: CDR1 MNHEY and CDR2 SMNVEV (reference sequence). DNA for the CDR3: TGTGCCAGCAGTTTGCAGGGTCTTCCTAATGAAAAACTGTTTTTT. Amino acid sequence: CASSLQGLPNEKLFF.

This clone has just one count. This chain connects TRBV5-6 to TRBJ1-6; D ambiguous. Trimming left V 2 bases short and J 9 bases short, with 12 bases between. The CDR3 totals 14 residues. Looked up from germline, CDR1 is SGHDT and CDR2 is YYEEEE. The CDR3 sequence: CASSFLSVGSPLHF. The CDR3 DNA reads TGTGCCAGCAGCTTTTTATCAGTTGGTTCACCCCTCCACTTT.

This chain connects TRBV7-8 to TRBJ1-1, with 8 bases identical to TRBD1. V lost 1 base and J lost 5; bases outside the gene matches: 3. The CDR3 runs to 14 residues. Germline loops: CDR1 SGHVS, CDR2 FQNEAQ. CDR3 sequence reads: CASSLDRGRTEAFF. DNA for the CDR3: TGTGCCAGCAGCTTAGACAGGGGGAGGACTGAAGCTTTCTTT.

The chain recombines TRBV7-6 with TRBJ1-1, with D possibly TRBD1 on 5 matching bases. V was cut by 0 bases and J by 8 bases, with 7 bases left in between. Germline V gene sequence: CDR1 SGHVS, CDR2 FNYEAQ. The CDR3 is 12 amino acids. The CDR3 sequence: CASSLAEGEAFF. The CDR3 coding sequence is TGTGCCAGCAGCTTAGCGGAGGGGGAAGCTTTCTTT.

The V gene is TRBV10-3, the J gene TRBJ1-2, with D tentatively TRBD1 (6 bases). Trimming stripped 2 bases from V and 1 base from J, with 8 bases between. From germline, CDR1 is ENHRY and CDR2 SYGVKD. This CDR3 comprises 14 residues. CDR3 protein: CAISETGINYGYTF. The CDR3 nucleotides read TGTGCCATCAGTGAGACAGGGATTAACTATGGCTACACCTTC.

This chain uses TRBV28 with TRBJ1-4; TRBD1 might be the D (5 bases). Germline V gene data show CDR1 as MDHEN and CDR2 as SYDVKM. The CDR3 is 14 residues long. Trimming left V 2 bases short and J 7 bases short, with 11 bases between. Written as DNA, the CDR3 is TGTGCCAGCAGTTTAATAGGCGGGACTGAAAAACTGTTTTTT. This encodes CASSLIGGTEKLFF.

The chain carries TRBV4-3 and TRBJ1-6; TRBD1 agrees at 10 bases. The germline V gene encodes CDR1 LGHNA and CDR2 YSLEER. After removal of 5 bases from V and 1 base from J, the junction contained 8 bases not matched to a gene. The CDR3 runs to 18 residues. CDR3 in amino acids: CASSSGVDRGSYNSPLHF. The DNA for the CDR3 is TGCGCCAGCAGCTCAGGAGTGGACAGGGGGTCCTATAATTCACCCCTCCACTTT.

This sequence joins TRBV20-1 and TRBJ2-7, with D perhaps matching TRBD2 (6 bases). The CDR3 is made up of 11 amino acids. Germline-derived CDR1 and CDR2 are DFQATT and SNEGSKA (reference sequence). V lost 7 bases and J 2 bases, leaving 9 bases between the germline ends. The CDR3 DNA reads as TGCAGTGGTAGGACTACCTACGAGCAGTACTTC. As protein: CSGRTTYEQYF.

The CDR3 here is CASSSHRDGTQYF. As DNA, the CDR3 is TGTGCCAGCAGTTCCCACAGGGATGGGACCCAGTACTTC. The chain joins TRBV2 to TRBJ2-5; possibly TRBD1 for D (6 bases). Trimming took off 5 bases at V and 7 bases at J, with 14 bases between the two ends. The CDR3 has 13 residues. From germline, CDR1 is SNHLY and CDR2 FYNNEI.

This clone has only a few counts. The chain uses TRBV7-9 and TRBJ2-1, with 8 bases matching TRBD2. V was clipped by 10 bases and J by 7 bases; unmatched bases: 9. Germline CDR1 is SEHNR and CDR2 is FQNEAQ (reference sequence). This CDR3 has 13 amino acids. The CDR3 nucleotides are TGTGCCACACGGGAGGGCCAGAGGAATGAGCAGTTCTTC. Translation gives CATREGQRNEQFF.

The count of this clone is one. The V gene is TRBV29-1, the J gene TRBJ2-2, with 8 bases lining up with TRBD1. The CDR3 sequence is 14 residues long. V trimming: 6 bases; J trimming: 1 base; junction bases outside the gene matches: 4. Germline lookup yields CDR1 SQVTM and CDR2 ANQGSEA. The chain's CDR3 is CSVAGTGNTGELFF. CDR3 nucleotides: TGCAGCGTCGCCGGGACAGGGAACACCGGGGAGCTGTTTTTT.

The chain is built from TRBV20-1 and TRBJ2-7; 8 nucleotides line up with TRBD2. With V trimmed by 3 bases and J by 4 bases, 5 bases remained unmatched. CDR1 is DFQATT, CDR2 SNEGSKA, per germline (reference sequence). The CDR3 loop spans 13 amino acids. The CDR3 region has the DNA TGCAGTGCTAGTTTGGCTAGCGGGTACGAGCAGTACTTC. Amino acids: CSASLASGYEQYF.

The chain is built from TRBV27 and TRBJ1-5; D unclear. The CDR3 length is 15 residues. CDR1 is MNHEY and CDR2 is SMNVEV in the germline V gene (reference sequence). Trimming pared 2 bases from V and 3 bases from J, leaving 11 bases between. The CDR3 sequence is CASSLLPRDNQPQHF. CDR3 nucleotide sequence: TGTGCCAGCAGTTTACTTCCACGGGACAATCAGCCCCAGCATTTT.

The chain has TRBV5-6 and TRBJ2-7; TRBD1 agrees at 8 bases. V shed 4 bases, J shed 7 bases, and the junction held 7 bases outside the gene matches. Germline CDR1 is SGHDT and CDR2 is YYEEEE. This CDR3 comprises 13 residues. Here the CDR3 reads CASSLWTGLEQYF. The CDR3, as DNA: TGTGCCAGCAGCCTATGGACAGGGCTGGAGCAGTACTTC.

The rearrangement joins TRBV2 to TRBJ2-3; TRBD2 agrees at 9 bases. This CDR3 has 15 residues. Germline trimming cut 5 bases from V and 4 bases from J; bases unmatched to any gene: 7. The germline V gene has CDR1 SNHLY and CDR2 FYNNEI. The CDR3 spells CASSNLAGRADTQYF. For the CDR3, the DNA is TGTGCCAGCAGTAACCTAGCGGGGAGAGCAGATACGCAGTATTTT.

V usage is TRBV24-1 and J usage is TRBJ2-7; TRBD1 matches at 7 bases. There are 12 residues in the CDR3. The V segment lost 4 bases and the J segment 6 bases; nucleotides outside the gene matches: 2. Germline-derived CDR1 and CDR2 are KGHDR and SFDVKD. The CDR3 DNA follows: TGTGCCACCAGTGAGACAGGGTCCGAGCAGTACTTC. This gives the protein CATSETGSEQYF.

The rearrangement uses TRBV12-3 or TRBV12-4 and TRBJ1-1; D gene unclear. Trimming removed 2 bases at V and 5 bases at J, with 9 bases between. This CDR3 is built from 13 residues. The CDR3 protein is CASSLSERTEAFF. The CDR3 DNA reads TGTGCCAGCAGTTTATCTGAACGGACTGAAGCTTTCTTT.